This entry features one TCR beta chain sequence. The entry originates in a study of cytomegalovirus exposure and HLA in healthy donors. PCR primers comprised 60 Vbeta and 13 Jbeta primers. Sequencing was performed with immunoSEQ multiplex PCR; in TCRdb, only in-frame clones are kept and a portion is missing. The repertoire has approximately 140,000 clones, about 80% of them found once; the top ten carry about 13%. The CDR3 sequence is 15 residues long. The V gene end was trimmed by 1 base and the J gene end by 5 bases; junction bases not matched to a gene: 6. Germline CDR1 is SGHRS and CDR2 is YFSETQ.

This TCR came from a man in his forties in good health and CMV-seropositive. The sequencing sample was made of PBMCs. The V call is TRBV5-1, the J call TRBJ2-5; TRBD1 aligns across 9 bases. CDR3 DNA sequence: TGCGCCAGCAGCTTGATGACAGGGGGTGGGGAGACCCAGTACTTC. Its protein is CASSLMTGGGETQYF.